This TCR beta chain was retrieved from a study of T cell repertoires in cytomegalovirus infection. Findings and caveats of the study: CMV-specific HLA-C-restricted TCR beta clonotypes dominated the ex vivo response.

TCRdb passed the reads through MiXCR, listing each CDR3 protein once. The sample yields some 400,000 distinct CDR3 sequences, around a sixth seen once. Germline V gene data show CDR1 as DFQATT and CDR2 as SNEGSKA (reference sequence). The CDR3 extends over 16 amino acids. The germline V and J ends were trimmed by 1 base and 1 base, with 13 bases remaining between them. Comment on this clonotype: The antigen remains undetermined.

The sequenced sample was PBMCs. The clonotype comes from a human donor in good health (CMV status not recorded). Some clones in this sample may be carry-over from other donors' samples. The gene calls are TRBV20-1 and TRBJ2-2; maybe TRBD1 (6 bases). The DNA of the CDR3 is TGCAGTGCTAGAGGAACCGGGACAAAGAACACCGGGGAGCTGTTTTTT. Residues: CSARGTGTKNTGELFF.